This T cell receptor (beta chain) is from a study of cytomegalovirus exposure and HLA in healthy donors. Study observations and caveats: As a later analysis showed, several of the most significant clusters appeared to be linked to common viral pathogens. Across donors, most TCRs were seen rarely, yet some public ones were widespread. In all likelihood, a cluster of highly shared sequence variants was a sequencing artifact.

Primers included in the PCR were 60 Vbeta and 13 Jbeta primers. TCRdb's table, derived via immunoSEQ multiplex PCR, lists solely in-frame clones and lacks some. With 150,000 to 250,000 clones in the sample, the ten largest clones hold 0.65% to 0.75%. On this clone itself: Its matching antigen is unknown.

The receptor was isolated from a boy aged 10-17 years in good health and CMV-seronegative. Sequences were obtained from PBMCs.

CDR3 sequence: CASSLGGGILSDEQFF. The CDR3 coding sequence is TGTGCCAGCAGCTTAGGGGGGGGGATCCTAAGCGATGAGCAGTTCTTC. The rearrangement joins TRBV7-6 to TRBJ2-1, with 7 bases lining up with TRBD2. From germline, CDR1 is SGHVS and CDR2 FNYEAQ. CDR3 length: 16 residues. V dropped 1 base and J dropped 8; count of bases not matched to a gene: 11.